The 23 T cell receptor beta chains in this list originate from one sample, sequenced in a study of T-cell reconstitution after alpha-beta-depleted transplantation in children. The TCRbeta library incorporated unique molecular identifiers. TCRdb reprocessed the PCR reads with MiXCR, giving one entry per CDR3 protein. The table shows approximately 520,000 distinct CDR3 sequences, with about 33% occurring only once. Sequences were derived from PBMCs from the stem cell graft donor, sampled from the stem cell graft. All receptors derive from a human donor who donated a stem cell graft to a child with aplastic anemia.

CDR3 DNA sequence: TGTGCCAGCAGTCGGGACACCCAAGAAGCTTTCTTT. It codes for CASSRDTQEAFF. This chain joins TRBV12-3 or TRBV12-4 and TRBJ1-1, with D possibly TRBD1 on 6 matching bases. The V gene lost 5 bases and the J gene lost 8 bases, with 12 bases spanning the gap. The CDR3 is made up of 12 amino acids.

CDR3 sequence: CASSPGGGSSYNEQFF. The CDR3 coding sequence is TGTGCCAGCAGCCCCGGGGGCGGGAGCTCCTACAATGAGCAGTTCTTC. The chain combines TRBV7-2 with TRBJ2-1; perhaps TRBD2 as D (7 bases). The V and J ends lost 5 bases and 0 bases respectively, with 14 bases between them. This CDR3 contains 16 residues. CDR1 SGHTA and CDR2 FQGNSA come from the germline V gene.

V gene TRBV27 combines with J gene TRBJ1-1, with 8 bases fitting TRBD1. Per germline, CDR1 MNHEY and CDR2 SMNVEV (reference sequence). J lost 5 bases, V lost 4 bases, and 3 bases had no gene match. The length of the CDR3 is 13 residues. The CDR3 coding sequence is TGTGCCAGCAGTTCGGACAGGGTAACTGAAGCTTTCTTT. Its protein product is CASSSDRVTEAFF.

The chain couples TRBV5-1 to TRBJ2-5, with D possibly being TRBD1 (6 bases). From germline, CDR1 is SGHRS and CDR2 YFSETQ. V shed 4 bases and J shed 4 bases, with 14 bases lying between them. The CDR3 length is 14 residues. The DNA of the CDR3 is TGCGCCAGCAGCCCCGGACAGATGAGAGAGACCCAGTACTTC. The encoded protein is CASSPGQMRETQYF.

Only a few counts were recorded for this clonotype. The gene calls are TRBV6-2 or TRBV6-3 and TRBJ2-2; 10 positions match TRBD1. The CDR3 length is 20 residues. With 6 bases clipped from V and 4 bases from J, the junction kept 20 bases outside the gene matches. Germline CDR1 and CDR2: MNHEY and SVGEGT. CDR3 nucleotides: TGTGCCAGCAGCACAGGCAGGACAGGGGGTTTGGGTTGGGGCACCGGGGAGCTGTTTTTT. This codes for CASSTGRTGGLGWGTGELFF.

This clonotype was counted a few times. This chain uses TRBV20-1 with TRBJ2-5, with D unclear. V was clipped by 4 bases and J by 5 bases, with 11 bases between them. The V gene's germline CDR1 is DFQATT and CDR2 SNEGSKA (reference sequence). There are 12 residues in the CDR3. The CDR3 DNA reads TGCAGTGCTATGGAACCACGGGAGACCCAGTACTTC. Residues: CSAMEPRETQYF.

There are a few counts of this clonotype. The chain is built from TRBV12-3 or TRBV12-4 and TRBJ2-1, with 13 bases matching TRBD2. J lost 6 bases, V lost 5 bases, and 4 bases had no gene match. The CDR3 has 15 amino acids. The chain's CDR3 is CASSRTSGSVNEQFF. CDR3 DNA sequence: TGTGCCAGCAGTCGGACTAGCGGGAGTGTCAATGAGCAGTTCTTC.

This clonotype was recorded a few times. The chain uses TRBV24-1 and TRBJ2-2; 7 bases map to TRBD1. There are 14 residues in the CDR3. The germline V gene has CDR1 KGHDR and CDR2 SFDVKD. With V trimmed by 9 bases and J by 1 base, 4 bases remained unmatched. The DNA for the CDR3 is TGTGCCACCCATGGGACAGAGAACACCGGGGAGCTGTTTTTT. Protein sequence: CATHGTENTGELFF.

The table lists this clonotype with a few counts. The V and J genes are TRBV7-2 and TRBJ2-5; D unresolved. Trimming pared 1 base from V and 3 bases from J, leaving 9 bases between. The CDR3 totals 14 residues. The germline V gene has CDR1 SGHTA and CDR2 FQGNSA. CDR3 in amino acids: CASSLGGPKETQYF. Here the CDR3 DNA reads TGTGCCAGCAGCTTAGGGGGTCCTAAAGAGACCCAGTACTTC.

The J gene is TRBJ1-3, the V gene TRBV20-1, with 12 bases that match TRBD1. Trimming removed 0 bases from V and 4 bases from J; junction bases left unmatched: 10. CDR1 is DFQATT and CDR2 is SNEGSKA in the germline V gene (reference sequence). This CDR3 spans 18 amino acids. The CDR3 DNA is TGCAGTGCTAGAGATCTCGAGGGACAGGGGGCCTGGGGAAACACCATATATTTT. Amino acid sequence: CSARDLEGQGAWGNTIYF.

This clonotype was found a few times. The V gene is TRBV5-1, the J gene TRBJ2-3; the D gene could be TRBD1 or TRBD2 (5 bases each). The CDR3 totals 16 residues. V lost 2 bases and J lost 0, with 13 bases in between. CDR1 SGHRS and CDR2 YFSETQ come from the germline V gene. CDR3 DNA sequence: TGCGCCAGCAGCTTACTGGGACGGACGAGCACAGATACGCAGTATTTT. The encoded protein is CASSLLGRTSTDTQYF.

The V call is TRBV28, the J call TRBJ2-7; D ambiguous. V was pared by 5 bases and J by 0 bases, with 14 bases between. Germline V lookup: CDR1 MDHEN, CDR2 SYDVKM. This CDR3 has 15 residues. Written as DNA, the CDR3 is TGTGCCAGCAGTCAGACCCCAGGCCCCTCCTACGAGCAGTACTTC. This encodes CASSQTPGPSYEQYF.

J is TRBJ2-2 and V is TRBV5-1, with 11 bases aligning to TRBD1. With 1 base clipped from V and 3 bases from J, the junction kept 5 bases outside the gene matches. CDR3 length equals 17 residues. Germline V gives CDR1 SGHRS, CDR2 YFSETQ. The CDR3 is CASSLLPGQGDTGELFF. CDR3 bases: TGCGCCAGCAGCTTGCTCCCGGGACAGGGGGACACCGGGGAGCTGTTTTTT.

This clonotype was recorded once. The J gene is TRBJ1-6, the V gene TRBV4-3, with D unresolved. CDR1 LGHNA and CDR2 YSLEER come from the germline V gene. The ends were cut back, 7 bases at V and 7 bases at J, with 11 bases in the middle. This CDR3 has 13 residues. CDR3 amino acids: CASTEAVNSPLHF. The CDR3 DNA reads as TGCGCCAGCACCGAGGCTGTGAATTCACCCCTCCACTTT.

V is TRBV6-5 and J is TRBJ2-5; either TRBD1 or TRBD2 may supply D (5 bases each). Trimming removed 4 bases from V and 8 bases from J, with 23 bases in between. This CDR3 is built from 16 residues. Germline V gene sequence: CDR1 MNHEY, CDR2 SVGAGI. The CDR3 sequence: CASSLKTGPMPETQYF. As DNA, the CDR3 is TGTGCCAGCAGTTTAAAAACGGGACCCATGCCGGAAACCCAGTACTTC.

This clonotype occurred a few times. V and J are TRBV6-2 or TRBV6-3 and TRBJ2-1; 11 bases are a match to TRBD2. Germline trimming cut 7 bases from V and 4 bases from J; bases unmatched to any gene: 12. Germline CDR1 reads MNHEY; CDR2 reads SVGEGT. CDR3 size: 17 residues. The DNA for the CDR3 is TGTGCCAGCACCCTCTTACTTTGGACTAGCGGGTACAATGAGCAGTTCTTC. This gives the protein CASTLLLWTSGYNEQFF.

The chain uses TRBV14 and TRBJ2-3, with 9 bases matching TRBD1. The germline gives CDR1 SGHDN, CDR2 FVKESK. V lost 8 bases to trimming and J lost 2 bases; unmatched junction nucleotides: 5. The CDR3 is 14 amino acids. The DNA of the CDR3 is TGTGCCAGCCGGGGACAGGGTCACACAGATACGCAGTATTTT. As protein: CASRGQGHTDTQYF.

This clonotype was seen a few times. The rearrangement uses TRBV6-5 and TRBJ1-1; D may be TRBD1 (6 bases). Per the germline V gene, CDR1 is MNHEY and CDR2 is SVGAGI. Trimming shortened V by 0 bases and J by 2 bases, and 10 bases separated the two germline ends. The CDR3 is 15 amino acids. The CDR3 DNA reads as TGTGCCAGCAGTTACTCGATACAGGGTAACACTGAAGCTTTCTTT. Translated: CASSYSIQGNTEAFF.

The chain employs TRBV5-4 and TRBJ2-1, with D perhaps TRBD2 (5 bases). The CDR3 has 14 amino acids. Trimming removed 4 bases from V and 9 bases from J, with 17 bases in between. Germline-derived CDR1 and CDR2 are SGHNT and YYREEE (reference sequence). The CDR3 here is CASSPPSSRGEQFF. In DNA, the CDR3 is TGTGCCAGCAGCCCTCCCAGTAGTCGGGGTGAGCAGTTCTTC.

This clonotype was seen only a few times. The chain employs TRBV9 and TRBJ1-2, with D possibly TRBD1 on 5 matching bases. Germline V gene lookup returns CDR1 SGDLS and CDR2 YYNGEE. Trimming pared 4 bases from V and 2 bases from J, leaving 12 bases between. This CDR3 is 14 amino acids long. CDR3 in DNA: TGTGCCAGCAGCCTCAGTGGGGACAACTATGGCTACACCTTC. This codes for CASSLSGDNYGYTF.

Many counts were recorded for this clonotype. The CDR3 spells CSVGRNDEQYF. The CDR3 DNA sequence: TGCAGCGTTGGTAGAAACGACGAGCAGTACTTC. This chain links TRBV29-1 with TRBJ2-7, with unresolved D. Trimming left V 4 bases short and J 5 bases short, with 9 bases between. Germline V gives CDR1 SQVTM, CDR2 ANQGSEA. CDR3 length: 11 amino acids.

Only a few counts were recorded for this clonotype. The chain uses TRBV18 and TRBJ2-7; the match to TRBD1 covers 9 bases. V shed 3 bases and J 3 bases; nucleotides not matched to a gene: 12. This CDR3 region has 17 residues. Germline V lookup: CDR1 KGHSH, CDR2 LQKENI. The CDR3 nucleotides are TGTGCCAGCTCACCCCCTTCGAGACAGGGGGTTAACTACGAGCAGTACTTC. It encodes CASSPPSRQGVNYEQYF.

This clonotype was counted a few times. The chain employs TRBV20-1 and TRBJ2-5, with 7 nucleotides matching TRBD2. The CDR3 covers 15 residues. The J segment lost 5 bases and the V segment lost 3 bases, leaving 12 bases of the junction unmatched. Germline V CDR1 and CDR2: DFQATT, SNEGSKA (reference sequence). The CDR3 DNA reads TGCAGTGCTAGCCGTCCTGGCGGGAGAAGTGAGACCCAGTACTTC. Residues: CSASRPGGRSETQYF.